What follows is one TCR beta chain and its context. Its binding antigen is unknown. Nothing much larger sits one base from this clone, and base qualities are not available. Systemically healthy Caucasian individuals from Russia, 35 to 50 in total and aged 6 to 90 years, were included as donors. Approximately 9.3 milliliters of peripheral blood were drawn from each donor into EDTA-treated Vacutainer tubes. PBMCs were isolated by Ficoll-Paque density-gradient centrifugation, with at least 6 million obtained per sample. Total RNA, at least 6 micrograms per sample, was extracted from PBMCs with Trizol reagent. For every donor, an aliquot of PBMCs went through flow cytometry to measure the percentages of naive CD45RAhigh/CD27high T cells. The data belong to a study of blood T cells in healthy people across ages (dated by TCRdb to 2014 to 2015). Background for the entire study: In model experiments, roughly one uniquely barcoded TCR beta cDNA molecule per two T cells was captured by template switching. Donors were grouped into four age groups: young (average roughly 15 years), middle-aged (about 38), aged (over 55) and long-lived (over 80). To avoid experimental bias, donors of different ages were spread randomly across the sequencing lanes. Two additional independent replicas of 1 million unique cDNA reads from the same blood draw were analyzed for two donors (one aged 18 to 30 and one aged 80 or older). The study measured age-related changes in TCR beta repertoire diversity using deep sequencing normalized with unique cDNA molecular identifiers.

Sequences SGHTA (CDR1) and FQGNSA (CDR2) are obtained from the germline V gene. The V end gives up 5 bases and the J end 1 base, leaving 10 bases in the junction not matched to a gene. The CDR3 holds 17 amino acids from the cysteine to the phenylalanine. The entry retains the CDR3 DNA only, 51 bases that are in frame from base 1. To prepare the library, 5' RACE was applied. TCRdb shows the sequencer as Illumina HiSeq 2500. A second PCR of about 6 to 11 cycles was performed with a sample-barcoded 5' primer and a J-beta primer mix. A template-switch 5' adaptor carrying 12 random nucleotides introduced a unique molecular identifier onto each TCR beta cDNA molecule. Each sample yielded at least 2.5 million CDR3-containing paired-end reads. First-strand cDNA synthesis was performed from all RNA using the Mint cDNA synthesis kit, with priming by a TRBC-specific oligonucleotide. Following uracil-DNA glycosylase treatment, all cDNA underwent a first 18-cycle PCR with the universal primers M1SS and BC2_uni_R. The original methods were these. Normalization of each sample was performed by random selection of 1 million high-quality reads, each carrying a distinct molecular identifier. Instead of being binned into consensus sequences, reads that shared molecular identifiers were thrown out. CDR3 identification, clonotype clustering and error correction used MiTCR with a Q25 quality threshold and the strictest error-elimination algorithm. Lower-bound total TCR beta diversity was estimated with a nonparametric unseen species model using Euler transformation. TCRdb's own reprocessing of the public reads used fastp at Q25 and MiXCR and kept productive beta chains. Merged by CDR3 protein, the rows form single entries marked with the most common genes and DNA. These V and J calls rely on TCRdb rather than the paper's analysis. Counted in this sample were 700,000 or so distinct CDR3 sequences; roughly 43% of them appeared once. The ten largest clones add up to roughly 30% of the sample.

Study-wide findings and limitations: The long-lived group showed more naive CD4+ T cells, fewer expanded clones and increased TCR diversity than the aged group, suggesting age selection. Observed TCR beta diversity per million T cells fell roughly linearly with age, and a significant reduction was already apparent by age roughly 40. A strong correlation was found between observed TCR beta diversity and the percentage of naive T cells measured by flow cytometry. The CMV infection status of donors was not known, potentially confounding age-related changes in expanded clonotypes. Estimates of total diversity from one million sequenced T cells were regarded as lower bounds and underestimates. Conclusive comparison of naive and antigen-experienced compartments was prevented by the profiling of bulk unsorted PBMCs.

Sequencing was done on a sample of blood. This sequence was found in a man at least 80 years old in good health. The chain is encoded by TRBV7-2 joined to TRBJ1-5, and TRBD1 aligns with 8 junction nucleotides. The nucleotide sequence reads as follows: TGTGCCAGCAGCCCCGACACAGGGGGAGGGAGCAATCAGCCCCAGCATTTT. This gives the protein CASSPDTGGGSNQPQHF.